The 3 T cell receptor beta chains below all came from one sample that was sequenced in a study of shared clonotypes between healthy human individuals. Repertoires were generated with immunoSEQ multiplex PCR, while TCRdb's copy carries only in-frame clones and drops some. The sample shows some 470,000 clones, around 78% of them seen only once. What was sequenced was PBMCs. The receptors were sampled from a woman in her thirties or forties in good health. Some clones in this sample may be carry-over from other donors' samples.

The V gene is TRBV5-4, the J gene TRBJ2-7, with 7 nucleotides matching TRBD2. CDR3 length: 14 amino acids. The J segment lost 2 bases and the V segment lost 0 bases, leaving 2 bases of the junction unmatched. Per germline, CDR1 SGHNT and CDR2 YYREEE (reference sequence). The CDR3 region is CASSLGAGPYEQYF. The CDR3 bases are TGTGCCAGCAGCTTGGGAGCGGGACCCTACGAGCAGTACTTC.

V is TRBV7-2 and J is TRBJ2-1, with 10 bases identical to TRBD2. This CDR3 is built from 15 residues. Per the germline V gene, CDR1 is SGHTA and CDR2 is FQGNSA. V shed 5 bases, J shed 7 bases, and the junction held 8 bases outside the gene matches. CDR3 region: CASSPLAGAFNEQFF. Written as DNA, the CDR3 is TGTGCCAGCAGCCCGCTAGCGGGAGCTTTTAATGAGCAGTTCTTC.

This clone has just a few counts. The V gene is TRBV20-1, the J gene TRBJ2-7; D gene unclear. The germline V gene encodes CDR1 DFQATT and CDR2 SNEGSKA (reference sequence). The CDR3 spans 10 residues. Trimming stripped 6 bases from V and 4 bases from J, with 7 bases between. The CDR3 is CSARLYEQYF. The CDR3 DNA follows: TGCAGTGCGAGACTGTACGAGCAGTACTTC.